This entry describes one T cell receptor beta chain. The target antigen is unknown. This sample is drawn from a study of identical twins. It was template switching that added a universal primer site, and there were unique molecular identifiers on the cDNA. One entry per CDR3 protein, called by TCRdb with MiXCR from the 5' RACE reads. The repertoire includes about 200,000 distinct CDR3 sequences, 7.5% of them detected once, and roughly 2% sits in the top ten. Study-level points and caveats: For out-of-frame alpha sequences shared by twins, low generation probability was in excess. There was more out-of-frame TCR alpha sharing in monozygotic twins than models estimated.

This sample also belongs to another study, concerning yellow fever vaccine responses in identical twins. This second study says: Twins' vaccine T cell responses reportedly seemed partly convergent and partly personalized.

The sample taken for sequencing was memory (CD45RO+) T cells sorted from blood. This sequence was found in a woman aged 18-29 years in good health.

The CDR3 nucleotides read TGTGCCAGCAAGGGGTGGGGGGTGATTGGAGATACGCAGTATTTT. This codes for CASKGWGVIGDTQYF. The V gene is TRBV12-3 or TRBV12-4, the J gene TRBJ2-3; the D gene is possibly TRBD2 (6 bases). There are 15 residues in the CDR3. The V end lost 7 bases, the J end lost 5 bases, and 19 bases lay between the germline ends.